The 30 T cell receptor beta chains listed next were all sequenced from one sample in a study of beta chain features in type 1 diabetes. The sequenced template was cDNA made from the entire isolated RNA. The method was immunoSEQ multiplex PCR; TCRdb's version includes in-frame clones alone and lacks a portion of them. Found here are about 240,000 clones, 25% to 30% of them singletons; the top ten hold under 4.5%. The sample taken for sequencing was central memory CD4+ T cells from blood. Source of these receptors: a man aged 25 to 40 in good health.

This clone was recorded many times. The genes are TRBV7-9 and TRBJ2-3; either TRBD1 or TRBD2 may fit D (6 bases each). Germline CDR1 is SEHNR and CDR2 is FQNEAQ (reference sequence). This CDR3 is built from 15 residues. V was pared by 4 bases and J by 3 bases, with 14 bases between. DNA for the CDR3: TGTGCCAGCAGCTCCCACGGGGGCGGGACAGATACGCAGTATTTT. Its protein product is CASSSHGGGTDTQYF.

The rearrangement links TRBV28 to TRBJ1-1; D is unresolved. Germline CDR1 reads MDHEN; CDR2 reads SYDVKM. The CDR3 is made up of 12 amino acids. V shed 6 bases and J shed 8 bases, with 13 bases lying between them. CDR3 DNA sequence: TGTGCCAGCAGCCCTACGCTTCCCGAAGCTTTCTTT. Translated, it gives CASSPTLPEAFF.

This chain connects TRBV29-1 to TRBJ1-2; 9 bases map to TRBD1. The CDR3 is made up of 13 amino acids. Germline trimming cut 2 bases from V and 7 bases from J; bases unmatched to any gene: 5. Per germline, CDR1 SQVTM and CDR2 ANQGSEA. CDR3 nucleotides: TGCAGCGTTGAAAAGGGACAGGGAGGTGGCTACACCTTC. Protein sequence: CSVEKGQGGGYTF.

This clone was recorded once. V and J are TRBV7-9 and TRBJ1-5, with 8 nucleotides matching TRBD1. Germline V gene sequence: CDR1 SEHNR, CDR2 FQNEAQ (reference sequence). The CDR3 contains 16 residues. V was pared by 4 bases and J by 6 bases, with 11 bases of the junction left unmatched. CDR3 protein: CASSSGGRQGPQPQHF. The CDR3 DNA is TGTGCCAGCAGCTCAGGTGGAAGACAGGGGCCTCAGCCCCAGCATTTT.

The V gene is TRBV6-1, the J gene TRBJ2-7, with 9 nucleotides matching TRBD2. J gave up 0 bases and V 8 bases, and 5 bases lay outside the gene matches. CDR1 and CDR2 from the germline V gene are MNHNS and SASEGT. The CDR3 is 14 residues long. The CDR3 sequence is CASRLAESSYEQYF. The CDR3 DNA is TGTGCCAGCCGACTAGCGGAAAGCTCCTACGAGCAGTACTTC.

The gene calls are TRBV30 and TRBJ2-5; D is undetermined. Per the germline V gene, CDR1 is GTSNPN and CDR2 is SVGIG (reference sequence). The CDR3 runs 12 residues. V lost 2 bases and J lost 5, with 9 bases in between. The CDR3 sequence: CAWSTGWETQYF. CDR3 sequence (DNA): TGTGCCTGGAGTACGGGCTGGGAGACCCAGTACTTC. Combining the CDR3 with reference TRBV30 and TRBJ2-5 gives the whole variable domain SQTIHQWPATLVQPVGSPLSLECTVEGTSNPNLYWYRQAAGRGLQLLFYSVGIGQISSEVPQNLSASRPQDRQFILSSKKLLLSDSGFYLCAWSTGWETQYFGPGTRLLVL.

This clone has just a few counts. The genes are TRBV2 and TRBJ2-2; possibly TRBD1 for D (5 bases). Germline values: CDR1 SNHLY, CDR2 FYNNEI. V lost 4 bases to trimming and J lost 1 base, with 7 bases between them. The CDR3 is made up of 14 amino acids. The CDR3 DNA reads TGTGCCAGCAGTGGCCAGGGGAACACCGGGGAGCTGTTTTTT. Translating gives CASSGQGNTGELFF.

This clone was seen more than once but under ten times. The rearrangement joins TRBV29-1 to TRBJ2-1, with 9 positions matching TRBD1. Germline V lookup: CDR1 SQVTM, CDR2 ANQGSEA. This CDR3 region has 14 residues. The junction had 9 bases not matched to a gene; V was cut back by 7 bases and J by 5 bases. Here the CDR3 reads CSGLGQGLNNEQFF. DNA for the CDR3: TGCAGCGGCCTGGGACAGGGACTTAACAATGAGCAGTTCTTC.

V gene TRBV13 combines with J gene TRBJ2-7; TRBD1 is a possible D gene (6 bases). V was clipped by 4 bases and J by 5 bases, with 12 bases between them. Germline assignment: CDR1 PRHDT and CDR2 FYEKMQ (reference sequence). The CDR3 has 13 amino acids. DNA for the CDR3: TGTGCCAGCAGCTCCAGGGGCCGCAACGAGCAGTACTTC. The encoded protein is CASSSRGRNEQYF.

The V gene is TRBV6-1, the J gene TRBJ1-5; D is undetermined. Deletions cut 11 bases from V and 0 bases from J, with 11 bases between. Germline V gene lookup returns CDR1 MNHNS and CDR2 SASEGT. This CDR3 contains 13 residues. The CDR3 region has the DNA TGTGCCGGCCGATACGCTAGCAATCAGCCCCAGCATTTT. It specifies CAGRYASNQPQHF.

This clone was seen only a few times. The chain employs TRBV29-1 and TRBJ1-1; D remains unclear. The V gene lost 0 bases and the J gene lost 2 bases, with 10 bases spanning the gap. The CDR3 spans 14 residues. Germline assignment: CDR1 SQVTM and CDR2 ANQGSEA. The CDR3 DNA reads TGCAGCGTTGAAGATCGAGGAAGTAACACTGAAGCTTTCTTT. Its translation: CSVEDRGSNTEAFF. The full variable domain, completed using reference TRBV29-1 and TRBJ1-1, is SAVISQKPSRDICQRGTSLTIQCQVDSQVTMMFWYRQQPGQSLTLIATANQGSEATYESGFVIDKFPISRPNLTFSTLTVSNMSPEDSSIYLCSVEDRGSNTEAFFGQGTRLTVV.

The chain carries TRBV18 and TRBJ1-1; no reliable D call. V lost 9 bases, J lost 1 base, and 12 bases lay in between. This CDR3 has 13 residues. Germline V lookup: CDR1 KGHSH, CDR2 LQKENI. The CDR3 loop is CASSHRENTEAFF. The CDR3 coding sequence is TGTGCCAGTTCGCATAGAGAGAACACTGAAGCTTTCTTT.

Only a few counts were recorded for this clone. The chain couples TRBV10-3 to TRBJ1-2; D is ambiguous. V was shortened by 3 bases and J by 2 bases, with 7 bases between the two germline ends. The CDR3 contains 13 residues. Looked up from germline, CDR1 is ENHRY and CDR2 is SYGVKD. Here the CDR3 reads CAISDGHNYGYTF. The CDR3 nucleotides are TGTGCCATCAGTGATGGGCACAACTATGGCTACACCTTC.

This chain uses TRBV6-6 with TRBJ2-3; D may be TRBD2 (6 bases). CDR1 is MNHNY, CDR2 SVGAGI, per germline (reference sequence). V was trimmed by 5 bases and J by 3 bases, leaving 12 bases between them. The CDR3 spans 14 residues. The CDR3 bases are TGTGCCAGCAGTCCGACTAGTGGGACAGATACGCAGTATTTT. This sequence encodes CASSPTSGTDTQYF.

The chain employs TRBV30 and TRBJ2-1; 8 bases map to TRBD1. The CDR3 extends over 14 amino acids. With 0 bases clipped from V and 10 bases from J, the junction kept 8 bases outside the gene matches. The germline V gene has CDR1 GTSNPN and CDR2 SVGIG (reference sequence). The CDR3 coding sequence is TGTGCCTGGAGTGTCGGGCAGGGGGCGAAGGAGCAGTTCTTC. Translation: CAWSVGQGAKEQFF.

This clone was counted between two and nine times. This sequence joins TRBV7-2 and TRBJ2-7; TRBD2 agrees at 7 bases. The germline gives CDR1 SGHTA, CDR2 FQGNSA. Unmatched junction bases numbered 10, after V lost 5 bases and J lost 6 bases. This CDR3 spans 14 amino acids. The CDR3 here is CASSPPLGEGEQYF. The CDR3 coding sequence is TGTGCCAGCAGCCCCCCTCTCGGGGAGGGCGAGCAGTACTTC.

The chain carries TRBV5-1 and TRBJ2-1; 9 nucleotides agree with TRBD2. The trim removed 4 bases at V and 4 bases at J, leaving 6 bases unmatched. The CDR3 is made up of 15 amino acids. Germline assignment: CDR1 SGHRS and CDR2 YFSETQ. The CDR3 DNA reads TGCGCCAGCAGCCTGAGCGGGGGGCGTTACAATGAGCAGTTCTTC. Amino acid sequence: CASSLSGGRYNEQFF.

This clone was counted at least ten times. J is TRBJ2-7 and V is TRBV23-1; TRBD1 is a possible D gene (6 bases). TRBV23-1 is placed among ORFs of uncertain function. V was clipped by 0 bases and J by 7 bases, with 10 bases between them. The CDR3 has 13 amino acids. CDR3 nucleotide sequence: TGCGCCAGCAGTCAATCTAGAACAGGGGAGCAGTACTTC. It is translated as CASSQSRTGEQYF.

V usage is TRBV10-3 and J usage is TRBJ2-7, with D possibly TRBD2 on 5 matching bases. The V and J ends lost 6 bases and 2 bases respectively, with 23 bases between them. This CDR3 spans 17 amino acids. Germline V lookup: CDR1 ENHRY, CDR2 SYGVKD. CDR3 in amino acids: CAISQMDLDLLTYEQYF. CDR3 coding DNA: TGTGCCATCAGCCAAATGGACTTAGATCTACTAACCTACGAGCAGTACTTC.

The V call is TRBV28, the J call TRBJ2-7, with TRBD1 matching over 8 bases. V lost 5 bases, J lost 2 bases, and 8 bases stayed unmatched. The CDR3 runs 15 residues. In germline, CDR1 is MDHEN, CDR2 SYDVKM. In DNA form, the CDR3 reads TGTGCCAGCAGTATCCCCGGGACAGGTCCCTACGAGCAGTACTTC. Translating it yields CASSIPGTGPYEQYF.

The chain uses TRBV30 and TRBJ2-7; TRBD2 might be the D (6 bases). The CDR3 length is 14 residues. Between the trimmed V and J ends, which lost 2 bases and 3 bases, there was a span of 14 bases. CDR1 GTSNPN and CDR2 SVGIG come from the germline V gene (reference sequence). The CDR3 DNA follows: TGTGCCTGGAGTCCCGGGACTGGGCACTACGAGCAGTACTTC. It codes for CAWSPGTGHYEQYF.

This clone was observed a handful of times. This chain connects TRBV20-1 to TRBJ2-7; D is perhaps TRBD1 or TRBD2 (5 bases each). This CDR3 contains 11 residues. The V end lost 1 base, the J end lost 6 bases, and 7 bases lay between the germline ends. Germline CDR1 reads DFQATT; CDR2 reads SNEGSKA (reference sequence). CDR3 sequence reads: CSARVGPEQYF. In nucleotides, the CDR3 is TGCAGTGCTAGAGTGGGACCCGAGCAGTACTTC.

This chain uses TRBV14 with TRBJ2-5; D is unclear. This CDR3 is built from 13 residues. V lost 5 bases and J 4 bases, leaving 11 bases between the germline ends. CDR1 and CDR2 (germline): SGHDN, FVKESK. The DNA of the CDR3 is TGTGCCAGCAGCGGGTCCTGGGTAGAGACCCAGTACTTC. It specifies CASSGSWVETQYF.

The chain is built from TRBV6-1 and TRBJ2-3; D unresolved. Germline V gene data show CDR1 as MNHNS and CDR2 as SASEGT. The V gene lost 1 base and the J gene lost 8 bases, with 10 bases spanning the gap. The CDR3 length is 13 residues. The CDR3 bases are TGTGCCAGCAGTGAAGAGGCTCAGCGTACGCAGTATTTT. This sequence encodes CASSEEAQRTQYF.

The chain uses TRBV27 and TRBJ2-7; TRBD1 matches at 10 bases. Per germline, CDR1 MNHEY and CDR2 SMNVEV (reference sequence). The V segment lost 5 bases and the J segment 1 base; nucleotides outside the gene matches: 11. The CDR3 spans 17 residues. The CDR3 sequence is CASSSSPRDRGSYEQYF. CDR3 bases: TGTGCCAGCAGTAGTTCCCCCCGGGACAGGGGATCCTACGAGCAGTACTTC.

This clone was detected a few times. The chain uses TRBV2 and TRBJ1-5, with unresolved D. V lost 4 bases, J lost 6 bases, and 10 bases lay in between. CDR3 length: 13 amino acids. Germline V gives CDR1 SNHLY, CDR2 FYNNEI. The chain's CDR3 is CASSARDTQPQHF. CDR3 nucleotides: TGTGCCAGCAGTGCAAGGGATACTCAGCCCCAGCATTTT. The entire variable domain, with the rest obtained from reference TRBV2 and TRBJ1-5, is as follows: EPEVTQTPSHQVTQMGQEVILRCVPISNHLYFYWYRQILGQKVEFLVSFYNNEISEKSEIFDDQFSVERPDGSNFTLKIRSTKLEDSAMYFCASSARDTQPQHFGDGTRLSIL.

The chain employs TRBV15 and TRBJ2-3; tentative D call: TRBD2 (6 bases). The germline V gene has CDR1 LNHNV and CDR2 YYDKDF (reference sequence). The CDR3 is 15 residues long. V dropped 5 bases and J dropped 2 bases, with 14 bases sitting between them. The CDR3 reads CATSAGLGYTDTQYF. The CDR3 DNA reads as TGTGCCACCAGCGCGGGGCTCGGATACACAGATACGCAGTATTTT.

The CDR3 is CASSVAGSQPQHF. CDR3 bases: TGTGCCAGCAGCGTAGCGGGGAGTCAGCCCCAGCATTTT. The V and J genes are TRBV9 and TRBJ1-5; D ambiguous. Germline V gives CDR1 SGDLS, CDR2 YYNGEE. The CDR3 spans 13 residues. Trimming shortened V by 0 bases and J by 6 bases, and 7 bases separated the two germline ends. Variable domain in full (rest from reference TRBV9 and TRBJ1-5): DSGVTQTPKHLITATGQRVTLRCSPRSGDLSVYWYQQSLDQGLQFLIQYYNGEERAKGNILERFSAQQFPDLHSELNLSSLELGDSALYFCASSVAGSQPQHFGDGTRLSIL.

This clone showed up just a few times. The chain joins TRBV5-1 to TRBJ2-7; 9 bases are shared with TRBD1. The CDR3 loop spans 15 amino acids. J gave up 6 bases and V 3 bases, and 10 bases lay outside the gene matches. The germline gives CDR1 SGHRS, CDR2 YFSETQ. The CDR3 sequence: CASSWRTGDSGEQYF. The CDR3 coding sequence is TGCGCCAGCAGCTGGAGGACAGGGGATTCCGGCGAGCAGTACTTC.

The gene calls are TRBV10-3 and TRBJ1-2; D remains unclear. CDR1 is ENHRY, CDR2 SYGVKD, per germline. V lost 8 bases and J lost 0, with 7 bases in between. The CDR3 extends over 12 amino acids. As DNA, the CDR3 is TGTGCCATCGGGCAGCCTAACTATGGCTACACCTTC. Residues: CAIGQPNYGYTF.